Below, 14 T cell receptor beta chains from the same sample are listed, as sequenced in a study of blood T cell repertoires in COVID-19. Sequencing used immunoSEQ multiplex PCR; TCRdb keeps in-frame clones, though not all of them. The data hold 62,000 or so clones, with roughly 89% observed a single time. Input material: peripheral blood. The source of these receptors is a man aged 50 to 59 with active COVID-19.

The V gene is TRBV5-1, the J gene TRBJ1-6, with 9 bases fitting TRBD1. J was trimmed by 7 bases and V by 3 bases; bases with no gene match: 5. The CDR3 spans 15 residues. Germline V lookup: CDR1 SGHRS, CDR2 YFSETQ. For the CDR3, the DNA is TGCGCCAGCAGCTACGGGACAGGGAACAATTCACCCCTCCACTTT. Its protein is CASSYGTGNNSPLHF.

The chain is built from TRBV10-3 and TRBJ2-2, with D possibly matching TRBD2 (5 bases). The CDR3 loop spans 16 amino acids. The V gene's germline CDR1 is ENHRY and CDR2 SYGVKD. Trimming stripped 10 bases from V and 0 bases from J, with 18 bases between. The CDR3 region is CATKYGGLANTGELFF. DNA of the CDR3: TGTGCCACCAAGTACGGCGGGCTAGCGAACACCGGGGAGCTGTTTTTT.

The rearrangement uses TRBV24-1 and TRBJ2-5; D gene ambiguous. This CDR3 has 13 residues. Trimming cost V 4 bases and J 5 bases, with 10 bases left between them. Germline values: CDR1 KGHDR, CDR2 SFDVKD. CDR3 residues: CATSETVGETQYF. The CDR3 DNA reads TGTGCCACCAGTGAAACAGTCGGTGAGACCCAGTACTTC.

This sequence joins TRBV7-8 and TRBJ2-7; possibly TRBD1 for D (6 bases). The germline V and J ends were trimmed by 4 bases and 1 base, with 11 bases remaining between them. Germline V gene lookup returns CDR1 SGHVS and CDR2 FQNEAQ. The CDR3 covers 14 residues. The CDR3 nucleotides read TGTGCCAGCAGCTCGACCACAGGGTCCTACGAGCAGTACTTC. It specifies CASSSTTGSYEQYF.

The V gene is TRBV7-2, the J gene TRBJ1-1, with D possibly TRBD1 on 5 matching bases. Germline lookup yields CDR1 SGHTA and CDR2 FQGNSA. The CDR3 has 13 amino acids. Trimming stripped 5 bases from V and 3 bases from J, with 10 bases between. CDR3 amino acids: CASSAGRHTEAFF. Written as DNA, the CDR3 is TGTGCCAGCAGCGCAGGGAGGCACACTGAAGCTTTCTTT.

This chain joins TRBV30 and TRBJ2-5; maybe TRBD2 (8 bases). The germline V gene encodes CDR1 GTSNPN and CDR2 SVGIG (reference sequence). V was shortened by 3 bases and J by 5 bases, with 16 bases between the two germline ends. The CDR3 runs to 14 residues. The CDR3 is CAWSPGRGLETQYF. CDR3 DNA sequence: TGTGCCTGGAGCCCCGGGAGGGGGCTGGAGACCCAGTACTTC.

This clone was seen only a few times. The rearrangement joins TRBV4-1 to TRBJ1-4, with 8 bases that match TRBD1. V lost 3 bases to trimming and J lost 6 bases; unmatched junction nucleotides: 6. Germline V CDR1 and CDR2: MGHRA, YSYEKL. This CDR3 spans 15 amino acids. The chain's CDR3 is CASSHQGAPHEKLFF. The CDR3 nucleotides read TGCGCCAGCAGCCACCAGGGGGCGCCCCATGAAAAACTGTTTTTT.

CDR3 sequence reads: CASSLEGDSQKLFF. The CDR3 region has the DNA TGCGCCAGCAGCTTGGAAGGGGACAGTCAAAAACTGTTTTTT. V gene TRBV5-1 combines with J gene TRBJ1-4, with 7 bases lining up with TRBD1. Germline CDR1 reads SGHRS; CDR2 reads YFSETQ. This CDR3 has 14 residues. V shed 0 bases and J 9 bases; nucleotides not matched to a gene: 5. The full variable domain, completed using reference TRBV5-1 and TRBJ1-4, is KAGVTQTPRYLIKTRGQQVTLSCSPISGHRSVSWYQQTPGQGLQFLFEYFSETQRNKGNFPGRFSGRQFSNSRSEMNVSTLELGDSALYLCASSLEGDSQKLFFGSGTQLSVL.

The chain is built from TRBV5-1 and TRBJ2-1; 11 bases match TRBD2. The CDR3 is 14 amino acids. V lost 5 bases and J lost 7; bases outside the gene matches: 5. The germline gives CDR1 SGHRS, CDR2 YFSETQ. Here the CDR3 reads CASSPTSGANEQFF. The CDR3 DNA is TGCGCCAGCAGTCCGACTAGCGGGGCAAATGAGCAGTTCTTC. Together with reference TRBV5-1 and TRBJ2-1, the CDR3 gives the full variable domain: KAGVTQTPRYLIKTRGQQVTLSCSPISGHRSVSWYQQTPGQGLQFLFEYFSETQRNKGNFPGRFSGRQFSNSRSEMNVSTLELGDSALYLCASSPTSGANEQFFGPGTRLTVL.

The chain uses TRBV7-2 and TRBJ2-7, with TRBD2 matching over 8 bases. This CDR3 is built from 15 residues. CDR1 and CDR2 (germline): SGHTA, FQGNSA. With 8 bases clipped from V and 6 bases from J, the junction kept 15 bases outside the gene matches. The CDR3 reads CASGPGVGGAIEQYF. CDR3 DNA sequence: TGTGCCAGCGGCCCTGGGGTCGGGGGGGCCATCGAGCAGTACTTC.

V usage is TRBV7-2 and J usage is TRBJ2-2; D gene unclear. The CDR3 loop spans 13 amino acids. The germline V and J ends were trimmed by 3 bases and 4 bases, with 6 bases remaining between them. CDR1 is SGHTA and CDR2 is FQGNSA in the germline V gene. The CDR3 here is CASSFLSTGELFF. Written as DNA, the CDR3 is TGTGCCAGCAGCTTCCTAAGCACCGGGGAGCTGTTTTTT.

This clone was counted a single time. V and J are TRBV10-3 and TRBJ2-7, with 10 positions matching TRBD2. The germline V gene has CDR1 ENHRY and CDR2 SYGVKD. The CDR3 is 15 amino acids. V shed 5 bases and J 0 bases; nucleotides not matched to a gene: 4. In nucleotides, the CDR3 is TGTGCCATCAGTATAGGGACTAGCGACTCCTACGAGCAGTACTTC. Amino acid sequence: CAISIGTSDSYEQYF.

The chain joins TRBV7-2 to TRBJ1-1; possibly TRBD1 for D (6 bases). Deletions cut 6 bases from V and 5 bases from J, with 16 bases between. The CDR3 totals 14 residues. Germline V lookup: CDR1 SGHTA, CDR2 FQGNSA. This CDR3 reads CASRARGGLTEAFF. The CDR3, as DNA: TGTGCCAGCAGGGCAAGGGGGGGTTTAACTGAAGCTTTCTTT.

The V and J genes are TRBV6-2 or TRBV6-3 and TRBJ1-5; D ambiguous. CDR1 and CDR2 from the germline V gene are MNHEY and SVGEGT. The CDR3 contains 14 residues. The V and J ends lost 0 bases and 5 bases respectively, with 8 bases between them. The CDR3 protein is CASSYSAEDQPQHF. In nucleotides, the CDR3 is TGTGCCAGCAGTTACTCAGCGGAGGATCAGCCCCAGCATTTT.